This TCR beta chain was documented in a study of post-analysis software for immune sequencing data. Whole-study context: Recorded disease courses covered relapsing-remitting, secondary progressive and progressive-relapsing multiple sclerosis. Some patients had no subtype annotation.

Researchers reported that TCR beta cDNA libraries carried unique molecular identifiers. From the PCR reads, TCRdb called clonotypes with MiXCR, one entry per CDR3 protein. Of roughly 540,000 distinct CDR3 sequences listed, around 31% are singletons. Only a few counts were recorded for this clonotype. What it binds is not known. Regarding the study as a whole: When compared against controls, multiple sclerosis patients showed significantly lower normalized Chao1 diversity.

The sample was blood. The sequence derives from a girl under 18 with multiple sclerosis.

CDR3 in DNA: TGTGCCAGCAGTTTGGTGACGGACTATCAGCCCCAGCATTTT. Translation: CASSLVTDYQPQHF. The V gene is TRBV28, the J gene TRBJ1-5; D not resolved. The CDR3 has 14 amino acids. V lost 3 bases, J lost 5 bases, and 11 bases lay in between. Germline V gene data show CDR1 as MDHEN and CDR2 as SYDVKM.